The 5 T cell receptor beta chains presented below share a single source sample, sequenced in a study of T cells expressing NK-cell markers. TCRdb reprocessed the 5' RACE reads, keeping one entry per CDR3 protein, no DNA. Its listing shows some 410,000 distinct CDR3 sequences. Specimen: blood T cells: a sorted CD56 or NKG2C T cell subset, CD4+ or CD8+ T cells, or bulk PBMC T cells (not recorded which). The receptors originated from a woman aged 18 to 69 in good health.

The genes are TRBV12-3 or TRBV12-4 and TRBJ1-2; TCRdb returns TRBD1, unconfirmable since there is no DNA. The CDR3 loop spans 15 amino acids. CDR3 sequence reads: CASSLVRGSDYGYTF.

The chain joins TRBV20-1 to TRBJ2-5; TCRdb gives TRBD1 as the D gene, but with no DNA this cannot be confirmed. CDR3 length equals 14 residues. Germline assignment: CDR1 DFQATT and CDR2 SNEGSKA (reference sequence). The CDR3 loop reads CSASQGGGTRTQYF.

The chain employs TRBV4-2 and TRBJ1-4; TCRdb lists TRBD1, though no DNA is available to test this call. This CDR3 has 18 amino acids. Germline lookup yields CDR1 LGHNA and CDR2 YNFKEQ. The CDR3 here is CASSQDPLSTGGAEKLFF.

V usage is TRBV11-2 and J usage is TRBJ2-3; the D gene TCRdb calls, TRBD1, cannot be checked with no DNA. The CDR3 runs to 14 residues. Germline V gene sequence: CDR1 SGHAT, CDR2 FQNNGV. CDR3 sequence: CASRDRGRADTQYF. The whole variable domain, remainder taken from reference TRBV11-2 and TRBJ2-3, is EAGVAQSPRYKIIEKRQSVAFWCNPISGHATLYWYQQILGQGPKLLIQFQNNGVVDDSQLPKDRFSAERLKGVDSTLKIQPAKLEDSAVYLCASRDRGRADTQYFGPGTRLTVL.

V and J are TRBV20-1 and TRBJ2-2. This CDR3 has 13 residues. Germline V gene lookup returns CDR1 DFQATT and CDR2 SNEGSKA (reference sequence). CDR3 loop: CSANRQNTGELFF.